Below are 21 T cell receptor beta chains sequenced from a single sample in a study of shared clonotypes between healthy human individuals. Produced via immunoSEQ multiplex PCR; TCRdb's table is partial and in-frame only. The table includes over a million clones, around 82% detected once. The sequenced sample consisted of memory CD4+ T cells from PBMCs. Subset in this sample: CD45RA-negative fraction. The receptors come from a man younger than 30 in good health. Some clones in this sample may be carry-over from other donors' samples.

The chain joins TRBV19 to TRBJ2-5, with 9 bases aligning to TRBD1. Germline V gives CDR1 LNHDA, CDR2 SQIVND (reference sequence). The CDR3 has 15 amino acids. V lost 4 bases and J lost 7; bases outside the gene matches: 10. The CDR3 DNA sequence: TGTGCCAGTAGTACCTTCGGACAGGGGTTTGCGACCCAGTACTTC. Its protein product is CASSTFGQGFATQYF.

The chain employs TRBV10-2 and TRBJ1-5; unclear D gene. The length of the CDR3 is 14 residues. Germline V gene sequence: CDR1 WSHSY, CDR2 SAAADI. Between the trimmed V and J ends, which lost 7 bases and 0 bases, there was a span of 10 bases. The CDR3 region has the DNA TGCGCCAGCACAGTGACCAATAGCAATCAGCCCCAGCATTTT. Amino acid sequence: CASTVTNSNQPQHF.

Points on this clone: This could be a read error, since a much larger clone is one nucleotide away. CDR3: CASRRQNTEAFF. The CDR3 DNA follows: TGTGCCAGCAGGCGACAGAACACTGAAGCTTTCTTT. This chain links TRBV28 with TRBJ1-1; D uncertain. Germline lookup yields CDR1 MDHEN and CDR2 SYDVKM. There are 12 residues in the CDR3. V lost 6 bases, J lost 1 base, and 6 bases lay in between.

The chain combines TRBV4-1 with TRBJ1-2; TRBD1 agrees at 7 bases. The V gene's germline CDR1 is MGHRA and CDR2 YSYEKL. V shed 2 bases and J 4 bases; nucleotides not matched to a gene: 7. This CDR3 spans 15 amino acids. The CDR3 here is CASSQTPTGIYGYTF. The CDR3 DNA reads TGCGCCAGCAGCCAAACTCCGACAGGGATCTATGGCTACACCTTC.

This rearrangement joins TRBV28 to TRBJ1-2; 7 bases are a match to TRBD1. The germline V gene encodes CDR1 MDHEN and CDR2 SYDVKM. V shed 4 bases and J 13 bases; nucleotides not matched to a gene: 18. The CDR3 runs 15 residues. The DNA for the CDR3 is TGTGCCAGCAGTTCCCTTGACAGGGACTATATGGCTGTCACCTTC. Amino acid sequence: CASSSLDRDYMAVTF.

The chain has TRBV28 and TRBJ1-1, with D hard to call. The CDR3 is 13 residues long. V lost 7 bases and J lost 1, with 10 bases in between. Germline V lookup: CDR1 MDHEN, CDR2 SYDVKM. The CDR3 DNA reads TGTGCCAGCATCTCCGGGGAGAACACTGAAGCTTTCTTT. This translates into CASISGENTEAFF.

The chain has TRBV7-8 and TRBJ2-2; D gene ambiguous. CDR3 length: 16 amino acids. Germline values: CDR1 SGHVS, CDR2 FQNEAQ. The V and J ends lost 5 bases and 5 bases respectively, with 18 bases between them. CDR3 sequence: CASSDIYGSRTGELFF. Here the CDR3 DNA reads TGTGCCAGCAGCGACATTTACGGTAGCAGAACCGGGGAGCTGTTTTTT.

This chain links TRBV2 with TRBJ2-5, with a tentative D call TRBD2 (6 bases). This CDR3 region has 12 residues. Germline V gene sequence: CDR1 SNHLY, CDR2 FYNNEI. V lost 2 bases and J 9 bases, leaving 10 bases between the germline ends. The CDR3 loop is CASSELRRAQYF. CDR3 DNA sequence: TGTGCCAGCAGTGAACTTCGGAGGGCCCAGTACTTC.

The chain carries TRBV5-1 and TRBJ2-7; TRBD1 or TRBD2 may be the D gene (8 bases each). Trimming removed 3 bases at V and 6 bases at J, with 25 bases between. The germline V gene has CDR1 SGHRS and CDR2 YFSETQ. The CDR3 contains 17 residues. For the CDR3, the DNA is TGCGCCAGCAGCTGGCGGACAGGGCGGACTAGCAAAACCGAGCAGTACTTC. The encoded protein is CASSWRTGRTSKTEQYF.

This clone was counted a few times. CDR3 in amino acids: CASRVGRGGDAKGYTF. The CDR3 DNA reads TGTGCCAGCAGGGTCGGACGCGGGGGGGACGCCAAGGGCTACACCTTC. The rearrangement joins TRBV28 to TRBJ1-2, with a weak D call TRBD1 (5 bases). V dropped 6 bases and J dropped 8 bases, with 25 bases sitting between them. The CDR3 length is 16 residues. The germline CDR1 and CDR2 sequences are MDHEN and SYDVKM.

In this sample, this clone turned up a few times. This chain links TRBV5-4 with TRBJ1-1; D unclear. Between the trimmed V and J ends, which lost 4 bases and 1 base, there was a span of 8 bases. CDR3 length equals 13 residues. Per the germline V gene, CDR1 is SGHNT and CDR2 is YYREEE (reference sequence). CDR3 amino acids: CASSAARNTEAFF. In DNA, the CDR3 is TGTGCCAGCAGCGCGGCGAGGAACACTGAAGCTTTCTTT.

The rearrangement joins TRBV7-2 to TRBJ1-5; D remains unclear. Trimming left V 5 bases short and J 3 bases short, with 11 bases between. CDR3 size: 14 residues. Germline values: CDR1 SGHTA, CDR2 FQGNSA. In DNA, the CDR3 is TGTGCCAGCAGCCCCGACCGGGCCAATCAGCCCCAGCATTTT. Its translation: CASSPDRANQPQHF.

About this clone itself: At one end the junction does not follow the germline gene, possibly because of a read error. The CDR3 is CASSSSRDLDF. As DNA, the CDR3 is TGTGCCAGCAGCTCGAGTCGGGACCTTGACTTC. The chain joins TRBV28 to TRBJ2-7, with D perhaps matching TRBD1 or TRBD2 (5 bases each). Germline V gene sequence: CDR1 MDHEN, CDR2 SYDVKM. The CDR3 covers 11 residues. Full variable domain (rest looked up from reference TRBV28 and TRBJ2-7): DVKVTQSSRYLVKRTGEKVFLECVQDMDHENMFWYRQDPGLGLRLIYFSYDVKMKEKGDIPEGYSVSREKKERFSLILESASTNQTSMYLCASSSSRDLDFGPGTRLTVT.

V is TRBV18 and J is TRBJ2-3; D is unresolved. Germline V CDR1 and CDR2: KGHSH, LQKENI. The ends were cut back, 5 bases at V and 6 bases at J, with 12 bases in the middle. The CDR3 has 13 residues. This chain's CDR3 is CASSSALRDTQYF. As DNA, the CDR3 is TGTGCCAGCTCATCGGCGTTGAGGGATACGCAGTATTTT. Full variable domain (missing parts from reference TRBV18 and TRBJ2-3): NAGVMQNPRHLVRRRGQEARLRCSPMKGHSHVYWYRQLPEEGLKFMVYLQKENIIDESGMPKERFSAEFPKEGPSILRIQQVVRGDSAAYFCASSSALRDTQYFGPGTRLTVL.

The chain is built from TRBV7-3 and TRBJ2-3, with 10 nucleotides matching TRBD1. After removal of 5 bases from V and 3 bases from J, the junction contained 11 bases not matched to a gene. Germline CDR1 reads SGHTA; CDR2 reads FQGTGA. CDR3 size: 17 residues. CDR3 DNA: TGTGCCAGCAGCCGAAACCCGACAGGGGGCTTGACAGATACGCAGTATTTT. Its translation: CASSRNPTGGLTDTQYF.

This clone has only a few counts. Other DNA sequences in this sample translate to the same CDR3. This sequence joins TRBV7-9 and TRBJ2-3; 8 bases agree with TRBD2. The CDR3 runs to 14 residues. Germline values: CDR1 SEHNR, CDR2 FQNEAQ (reference sequence). After removal of 5 bases from V and 2 bases from J, the junction contained 3 bases not matched to a gene. The CDR3 nucleotides are TGTGCCAGCAGCCTCGGGAGGGCCACAGATACGCAGTATTTT. It translates to CASSLGRATDTQYF.

A note on this clone: This same CDR3 is encoded by further DNA sequences in the sample. The V gene is TRBV5-1, the J gene TRBJ2-1; TRBD2 matches at 10 bases. Germline-derived CDR1 and CDR2 are SGHRS and YFSETQ. CDR3 length: 17 residues. Losses at the gene ends were 0 bases for V and 0 bases for J; bases not matched to a gene: 3. Here the CDR3 DNA reads TGCGCCAGCAGCTTGGTCTCTAGCGGGAGCTCCTACAATGAGCAGTTCTTC. Amino acids: CASSLVSSGSSYNEQFF.

This chain links TRBV27 with TRBJ2-7; D is undetermined. Germline-derived CDR1 and CDR2 are MNHEY and SMNVEV (reference sequence). V lost 3 bases to trimming and J lost 5 bases, with 14 bases between them. The CDR3 consists of 14 residues. This CDR3 is CASSFFPEAHEQYF. CDR3 DNA sequence: TGTGCCAGCAGTTTCTTCCCCGAGGCCCACGAGCAGTACTTC.

CDR3 protein: CASSESQNYEQYF. The CDR3 nucleotides are TGCGCCAGCAGTGAGAGCCAGAATTACGAGCAGTACTTC. J is TRBJ2-7 and V is TRBV10-1; D gene ambiguous. Germline CDR1 WNHNN, CDR2 SYGVQD (reference sequence). CDR3 length equals 13 residues. V shed 2 bases and J shed 4 bases, with 9 bases lying between them.

V usage is TRBV7-2 and J usage is TRBJ2-3, with D unclear. Germline lookup yields CDR1 SGHTA and CDR2 FQGNSA. This CDR3 is 15 amino acids long. V was clipped by 1 base and J by 0 bases, with 8 bases between them. This CDR3 reads CASSLVSDSTDTQYF. CDR3 DNA sequence: TGTGCCAGCAGCTTAGTCAGTGACAGCACAGATACGCAGTATTTT.

The chain joins TRBV6-5 to TRBJ2-1; possible D gene TRBD1, 5 bases. Germline lookup yields CDR1 MNHEY and CDR2 SVGAGI. V was shortened by 0 bases and J by 10 bases, with 13 bases between the two germline ends. The CDR3 has 14 amino acids. Here the CDR3 reads CASSYSMAQGEQFF. CDR3 coding DNA: TGTGCCAGCAGTTACTCGATGGCGCAGGGCGAGCAGTTCTTC.